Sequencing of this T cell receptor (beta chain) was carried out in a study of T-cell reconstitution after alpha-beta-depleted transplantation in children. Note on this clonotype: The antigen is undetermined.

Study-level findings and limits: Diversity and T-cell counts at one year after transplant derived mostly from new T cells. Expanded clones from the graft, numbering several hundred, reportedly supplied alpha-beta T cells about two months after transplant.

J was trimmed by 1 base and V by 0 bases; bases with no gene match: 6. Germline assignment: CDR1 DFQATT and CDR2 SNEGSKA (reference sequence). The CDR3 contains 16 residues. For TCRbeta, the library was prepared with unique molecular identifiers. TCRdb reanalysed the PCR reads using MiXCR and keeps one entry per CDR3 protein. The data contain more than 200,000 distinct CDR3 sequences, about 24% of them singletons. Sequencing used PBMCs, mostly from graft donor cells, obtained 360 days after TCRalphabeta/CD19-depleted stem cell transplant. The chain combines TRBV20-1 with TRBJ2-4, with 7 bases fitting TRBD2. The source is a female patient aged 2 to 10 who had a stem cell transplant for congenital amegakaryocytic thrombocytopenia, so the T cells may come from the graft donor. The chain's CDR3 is CSARDWSGVAKNIQYF. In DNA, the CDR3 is TGCAGTGCTAGAGATTGGAGCGGGGTTGCCAAAAACATTCAGTACTTC.